The subject of this entry is one T cell receptor (beta chain). The antigen is not known. This record belongs to a study of cytomegalovirus exposure and HLA in healthy donors. Study results and caveats: Cytomegalovirus association was assigned to under 200 TCR beta chains. Reports indicated that the classifier achieved high specificity and sensitivity in diagnosing cytomegalovirus status. It was found in a later analysis that first-cohort TCR clusters tended to co-occur in the 130 or so validation repertoires.

Sequenced by immunoSEQ multiplex PCR; TCRdb stores in-frame clones only, minus some. The table shows about 190,000 clones, with about 83% occurring only once. Germline assignment: CDR1 SEHNR and CDR2 FQNEAQ (reference sequence). Trimming took 5 bases from V and 1 from J, leaving 8 bases between them. There are 14 residues in the CDR3. The donors were members of the validation cohort, which comprised 120 subjects and was separate from the first cohort of 666 subjects. The chain is built from TRBV7-9 and TRBJ2-2, with D unresolved. This TCR derives from a woman under 30 in good health and CMV-seronegative. Material: PBMCs. CDR3 coding DNA: TGTGCCAGCAGCCCCTCAGTGAACACCGGGGAGCTGTTTTTT. This translates into CASSPSVNTGELFF.